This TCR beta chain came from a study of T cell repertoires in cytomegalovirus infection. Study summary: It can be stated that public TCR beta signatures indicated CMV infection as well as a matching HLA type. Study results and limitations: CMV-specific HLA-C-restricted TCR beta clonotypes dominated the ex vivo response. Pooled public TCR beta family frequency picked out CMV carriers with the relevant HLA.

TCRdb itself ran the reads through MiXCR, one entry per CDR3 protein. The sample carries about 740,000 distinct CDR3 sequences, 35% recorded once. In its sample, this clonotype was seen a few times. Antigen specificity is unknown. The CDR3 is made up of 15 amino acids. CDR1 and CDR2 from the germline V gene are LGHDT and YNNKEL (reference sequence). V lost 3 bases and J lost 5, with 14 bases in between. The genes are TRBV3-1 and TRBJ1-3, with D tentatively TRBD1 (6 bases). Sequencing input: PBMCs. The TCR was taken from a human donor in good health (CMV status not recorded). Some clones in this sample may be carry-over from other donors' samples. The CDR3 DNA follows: TGTGCCAGCAGCCAGCCGACAGGTCGGCGAAACACCATATATTTT. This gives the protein CASSQPTGRRNTIYF.